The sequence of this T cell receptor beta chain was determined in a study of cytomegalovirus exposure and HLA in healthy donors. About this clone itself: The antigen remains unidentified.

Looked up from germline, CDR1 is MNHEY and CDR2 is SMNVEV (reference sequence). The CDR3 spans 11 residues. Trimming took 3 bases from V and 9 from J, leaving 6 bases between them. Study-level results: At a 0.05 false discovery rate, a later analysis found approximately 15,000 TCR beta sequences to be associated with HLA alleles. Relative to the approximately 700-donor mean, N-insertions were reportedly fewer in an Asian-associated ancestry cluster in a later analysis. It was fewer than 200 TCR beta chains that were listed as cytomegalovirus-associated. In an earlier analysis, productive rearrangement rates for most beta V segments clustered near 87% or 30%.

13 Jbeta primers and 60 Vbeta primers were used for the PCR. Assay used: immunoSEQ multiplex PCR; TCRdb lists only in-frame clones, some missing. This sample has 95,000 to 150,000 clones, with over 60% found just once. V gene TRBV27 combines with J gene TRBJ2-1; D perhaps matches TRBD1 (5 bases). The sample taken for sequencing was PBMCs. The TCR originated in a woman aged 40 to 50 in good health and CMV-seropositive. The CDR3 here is CASSLGREQFF. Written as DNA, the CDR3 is TGTGCCAGCAGTTTGGGGCGTGAGCAGTTCTTC.